The 16 T cell receptor beta chains presented below share a single source sample, sequenced in a study of blood T cells in healthy people across ages. Sample-barcoded 5' priming and a J-beta primer mix drove a second PCR of roughly 7 to 11 cycles. TCRdb recomputed calls from the 5' RACE reads with MiXCR, one row per CDR3 protein. The table includes about 1.8 million distinct CDR3 sequences, less than 50% detected once. Source material: blood. The source is a middle-aged woman in good health.

V is TRBV25-1 and J is TRBJ1-2; D not resolved. This CDR3 is built from 13 residues. Per the germline V gene, CDR1 is MGHDK and CDR2 is SYGVNS. Trimming removed 8 bases from V and 3 bases from J, with 13 bases in between. The CDR3 nucleotides are TGTGCCAGCGGCGGAGGAGGAGACTATGGCTACACCTTC. This translates into CASGGGGDYGYTF.

This clonotype was seen a few times. The V and J genes are TRBV9 and TRBJ2-1; 10 nucleotides match TRBD1. The V gene's germline CDR1 is SGDLS and CDR2 YYNGEE. Trimming cost V 3 bases and J 2 bases; bases outside gene matches: 2. CDR3 length equals 15 residues. The DNA of the CDR3 is TGTGCCAGCAGCGGGGGGACAGGGGCCTACAATGAGCAGTTCTTC. Its protein is CASSGGTGAYNEQFF.

This clonotype turned up a few times. The chain is built from TRBV24-1 and TRBJ1-2, with D perhaps TRBD1 (6 bases). Germline V gene lookup returns CDR1 KGHDR and CDR2 SFDVKD. The CDR3 is made up of 16 amino acids. The germline V and J ends were trimmed by 3 bases and 6 bases, with 19 bases remaining between them. The CDR3 sequence is CATSDTVGQGRHGYTF. CDR3 in DNA: TGTGCCACCAGTGATACGGTTGGGCAGGGGCGCCATGGCTACACCTTC.

This clonotype showed up just a few times. The DNA for the CDR3 is TGTGCCAGCAGTGGCCTTATGGCGGACAGACCACCTGGGACCCAGTACTTC. Its protein product is CASSGLMADRPPGTQYF. This chain connects TRBV6-1 to TRBJ2-5; maybe TRBD1 (6 bases). Trimming removed 4 bases at V and 7 bases at J, with 25 bases between. This CDR3 region has 17 residues. Germline CDR1 and CDR2: MNHNS and SASEGT.

The CDR3 region has the DNA TGCAGCGGGAGGGACATGCCAGGGACCCAGTACTTC. It is translated as CSGRDMPGTQYF. The chain has TRBV29-1 and TRBJ2-5; D may be TRBD1 or TRBD2 (6 bases each). This CDR3 has 12 residues. Germline V gene sequence: CDR1 SQVTM, CDR2 ANQGSEA. Trimming removed 7 bases at V and 7 bases at J, with 16 bases between.

The rearrangement links TRBV6-5 to TRBJ2-5; the match to TRBD1 covers 8 bases. The closer fit of TRBJ2-7 to the DNA end suggests the J call may be wrong. Germline V gene lookup returns CDR1 MNHEY and CDR2 SVGAGI. This CDR3 has 16 residues. The CDR3 loop is CASSTRQGKRDCEQYF. The CDR3 coding sequence is TGTGCCAGCAGTACCCGACAGGGGAAAAGAGACTGCGAGCAGTACTTC.

This clonotype was detected only a few times. V gene TRBV11-3 combines with J gene TRBJ2-5; 13 nucleotides match TRBD2. V gave up 4 bases and J gave up 0 bases; unmatched junction bases: 8. This CDR3 spans 18 amino acids. Germline assignment: CDR1 SGHNT and CDR2 YENEEA. Written as DNA, the CDR3 is TGTGCCAGCAGCTCAGGACTAGCGGGGGCCGAGTACCAAGAGACCCAGTACTTC. Translation gives CASSSGLAGAEYQETQYF.

V is TRBV9 and J is TRBJ2-5; D gene unclear. CDR1 and CDR2 from the germline V gene are SGDLS and YYNGEE. Trimming left V 4 bases short and J 11 bases short, with 24 bases between. The CDR3 is 15 residues long. The CDR3 loop reads CASSPPQYGQNEQYF. In DNA, the CDR3 is TGTGCCAGCAGCCCCCCCCAGTACGGGCAGAATGAGCAGTACTTC.

The chain couples TRBV5-1 to TRBJ2-3; D tentatively fits TRBD1 or TRBD2 (5 bases each). V dropped 0 bases and J dropped 4 bases, with 12 bases sitting between them. CDR3 length: 15 amino acids. Looked up from germline, CDR1 is SGHRS and CDR2 is YFSETQ. CDR3 sequence reads: CASSLVRGVADTQYF. The CDR3 nucleotides are TGCGCCAGCAGCTTGGTTAGAGGGGTTGCAGATACGCAGTATTTT.

This clonotype was counted a single time. The V call is TRBV4-1, the J call TRBJ2-3, with 10 bases that match TRBD1. The V gene end was trimmed by 8 bases and the J gene end by 5 bases; junction bases not matched to a gene: 7. The CDR3 is 14 residues long. Germline V CDR1 and CDR2: MGHRA, YSYEKL. The CDR3 DNA sequence: TGCGCCAGCGGAAGACAGGGGGCAATAGATACGCAGTATTTT. Encoded protein: CASGRQGAIDTQYF.

The rearrangement links TRBV20-1 to TRBJ1-1; TRBD1 agrees at 7 bases. Losses at the gene ends were 3 bases for V and 3 bases for J; bases not matched to a gene: 4. CDR3 size: 13 residues. In germline, CDR1 is DFQATT, CDR2 SNEGSKA (reference sequence). CDR3: CSASQGGDTEAFF. CDR3 nucleotides: TGCAGTGCTAGTCAGGGGGGGGACACTGAAGCTTTCTTT.

At least ten counts were recorded for this clonotype. V and J are TRBV7-3 and TRBJ2-3; 9 positions match TRBD2. With 0 bases clipped from V and 0 bases from J, the junction kept 7 bases outside the gene matches. In germline, CDR1 is SGHTA, CDR2 FQGTGA. The CDR3 has 18 residues. Here the CDR3 DNA reads TGTGCCAGCAGCTTAACGGCGGGGGGGGGCGGTAGCACAGATACGCAGTATTTT. Amino acid sequence: CASSLTAGGGGSTDTQYF.

The chain is built from TRBV5-6 and TRBJ2-7; TRBD1 might be the D (6 bases). The length of the CDR3 is 14 residues. The germline V gene encodes CDR1 SGHDT and CDR2 YYEEEE. V was clipped by 5 bases and J by 4 bases, with 16 bases between them. This chain's CDR3 is CASRTGGSHYEQYF. The CDR3 DNA follows: TGTGCCAGCAGGACAGGTGGGAGCCATTACGAGCAGTACTTC.

The chain joins TRBV20-1 to TRBJ2-7; 10 nucleotides line up with TRBD2. J was trimmed by 0 bases and V by 5 bases; bases with no gene match: 4. The germline CDR1 and CDR2 sequences are DFQATT and SNEGSKA (reference sequence). CDR3 size: 14 residues. CDR3 nucleotides: TGCAGTGCTTCGCGGACTAGCGGCTCCTACGAGCAGTACTTC. Amino acids: CSASRTSGSYEQYF.

The chain uses TRBV20-1 and TRBJ2-3; 8 bases are shared with TRBD1. Germline V gives CDR1 DFQATT, CDR2 SNEGSKA (reference sequence). This CDR3 is 14 amino acids long. Trimming took 6 bases from V and 1 from J; bases not matched to a gene: 6. CDR3: CSASDRDGTDTQYF. As DNA, the CDR3 is TGCAGTGCCTCGGACAGGGACGGCACAGATACGCAGTATTTT.

There are a few counts of this clonotype. The V and J genes are TRBV29-1 and TRBJ2-3; D unresolved. This CDR3 has 12 residues. Trimming removed 1 base at V and 6 bases at J, with 8 bases between. Germline CDR1 SQVTM, CDR2 ANQGSEA. The CDR3 nucleotides are TGCAGCGTTGAAGGGCCTCTGGATACGCAGTATTTT. It translates to CSVEGPLDTQYF.